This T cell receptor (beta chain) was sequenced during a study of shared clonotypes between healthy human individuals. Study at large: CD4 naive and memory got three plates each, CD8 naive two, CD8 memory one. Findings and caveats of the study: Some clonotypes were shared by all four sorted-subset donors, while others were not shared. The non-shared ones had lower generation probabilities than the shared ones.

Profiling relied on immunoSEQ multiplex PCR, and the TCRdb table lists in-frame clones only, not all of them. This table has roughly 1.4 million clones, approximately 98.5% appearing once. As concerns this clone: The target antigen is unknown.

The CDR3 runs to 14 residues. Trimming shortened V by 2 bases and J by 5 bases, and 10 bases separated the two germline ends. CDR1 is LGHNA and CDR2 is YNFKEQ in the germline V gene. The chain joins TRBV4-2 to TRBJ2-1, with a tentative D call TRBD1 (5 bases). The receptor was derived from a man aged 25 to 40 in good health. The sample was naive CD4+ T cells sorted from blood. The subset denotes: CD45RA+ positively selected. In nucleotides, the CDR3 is TGTGCCAGCAGCCAATTCTCCAGGGACAATGAGCAGTTCTTC. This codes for CASSQFSRDNEQFF.